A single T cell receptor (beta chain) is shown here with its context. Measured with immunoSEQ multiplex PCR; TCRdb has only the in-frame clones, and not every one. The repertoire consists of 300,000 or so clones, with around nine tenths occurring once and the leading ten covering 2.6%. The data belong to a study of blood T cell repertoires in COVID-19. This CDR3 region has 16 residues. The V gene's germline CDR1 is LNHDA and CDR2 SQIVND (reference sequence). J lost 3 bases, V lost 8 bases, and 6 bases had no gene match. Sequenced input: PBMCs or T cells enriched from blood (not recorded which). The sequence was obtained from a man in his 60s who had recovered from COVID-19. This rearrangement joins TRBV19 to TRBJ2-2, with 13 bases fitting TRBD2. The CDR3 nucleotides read TGTGCCAGTTGGACTAGCGGGAGAAGACACACCGGGGAGCTGTTTTTT. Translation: CASWTSGRRHTGELFF.